This is a list of T cell receptor beta chains from one sample in a study of blood T cell repertoires in COVID-19. Generated by immunoSEQ multiplex PCR, the TCRdb table keeps only in-frame clones and is missing some. The data contain some 280,000 clones, 86% of them singletons. The sample was peripheral blood. The source is a woman aged 25 to 45 with active or convalescent COVID-19. CDR3s leave out the opening cysteine and the closing phenylalanine or tryptophan. The order of the fields is V gene, J gene, CDR3 protein.

TRBV7-2	TRBJ1-6	ASSPHSSYNSPLH
TRBV25-1	TRBJ1-5	ASTTGNQPQH
TRBV6-2/TRBV6-3	TRBJ2-7	ASSFRVGGEQY
TRBV7-2	TRBJ1-2	ASSRSEGADYGYT
TRBV14	TRBJ1-4	ASSQVGTGEKLF
TRBV29-1	TRBJ2-1	SVEVGGKDEQF
TRBV21-1	TRBJ1-6	ASLASSYNSPLH
TRBV4-3	TRBJ2-2	ASSQAASGGSNTGELF
TRBV4-1	TRBJ2-5	ASSQDTRRETQY
TRBV3-1/TRBV3-2	TRBJ1-2	ASSQGVGAYGYT
TRBV19	TRBJ2-1	ASSASRGSIYNEQF